Below, 29 T cell receptor beta chains from the same sample are listed, as sequenced in a study of blood T cell repertoires in COVID-19 (dated by TCRdb to 2019 to 2021). The library was obtained by the immunoSEQ multiplex PCR assay. The table was pulled from immuneACCESS by TCRdb, which kept in-frame rearrangements only. Such tables lose some clones; where checked, under half of the loss comes from unresolved V genes, and the rest has no known cause. The sample includes around 260,000 clones, with 75% to 95% observed a single time. The ten largest make up 2% to 3% of the sample. The sample consisted of peripheral blood. Receptors originate from a person aged 18-29 years with COVID-19, enrolled during active disease.

The chain recombines TRBV7-3 with TRBJ2-3, with 8 bases that match TRBD2. With V trimmed by 4 bases and J by 5 bases, 5 bases remained unmatched. CDR3 size: 14 residues. CDR1 is SGHTA and CDR2 is FQGTGA in the germline V gene. This CDR3 reads CASSSAGGVDTQYF. Here the CDR3 DNA reads TGTGCCAGCAGCTCCGCGGGAGGAGTAGATACGCAGTATTTT.

This sequence joins TRBV7-2 and TRBJ2-1; TRBD1 agrees at 8 bases. CDR3 size: 15 residues. Germline trimming cut 5 bases from V and 2 bases from J; bases unmatched to any gene: 5. Germline CDR1 reads SGHTA; CDR2 reads FQGNSA. CDR3 sequence reads: CASSAPQGAYNEQFF. The DNA for the CDR3 is TGTGCCAGCAGCGCCCCACAGGGGGCCTACAATGAGCAGTTCTTC. Complete variable domain (other parts from reference TRBV7-2 and TRBJ2-1): GAGVSQSPSNKVTEKGKDVELRCDPISGHTALYWYRQSLGQGLEFLIYFQGNSAPDKSGLPSDRFSAERTGGSVSTLTIQRTQQEDSAVYLCASSAPQGAYNEQFFGPGTRLTVL.

This chain connects TRBV6-5 to TRBJ1-6; possibly TRBD1 for D (5 bases). The CDR3 extends over 15 amino acids. From germline, CDR1 is MNHEY and CDR2 SVGAGI. V was shortened by 6 bases and J by 11 bases, with 20 bases between the two germline ends. This CDR3 reads CASRSTELVGPPLHF. In DNA form, the CDR3 reads TGTGCCAGCAGGTCGACAGAATTGGTTGGCCCACCCCTCCACTTT.

The rearrangement links TRBV5-1 to TRBJ1-2; 11 bases map to TRBD1. The germline V gene has CDR1 SGHRS and CDR2 YFSETQ. Trimming took 4 bases from V and 13 from J; bases not matched to a gene: 9. CDR3 length: 13 residues. The CDR3 nucleotides are TGCGCCAGCAGCACCTCGGACAGGGGGCCCTCCACCTTC. Its translation is CASSTSDRGPSTF. The whole variable domain, filled in from reference TRBV5-1 and TRBJ1-2, reads KAGVTQTPRYLIKTRGQQVTLSCSPISGHRSVSWYQQTPGQGLQFLFEYFSETQRNKGNFPGRFSGRQFSNSRSEMNVSTLELGDSALYLCASSTSDRGPSTFGSGTRLTVV.

The J gene is TRBJ2-1, the V gene TRBV9; 7 positions match TRBD2. J lost 2 bases, V lost 0 bases, and 2 bases had no gene match. CDR3 size: 15 residues. Germline V lookup: CDR1 SGDLS, CDR2 YYNGEE. CDR3: CASSVEGLPYNEQFF. CDR3 coding DNA: TGTGCCAGCAGCGTAGAGGGACTACCCTACAATGAGCAGTTCTTC.

This rearrangement joins TRBV14 to TRBJ1-3; D not certain. Trimming pared 0 bases from V and 0 bases from J, leaving 9 bases between. The CDR3 loop spans 16 amino acids. Germline V lookup: CDR1 SGHDN, CDR2 FVKESK. The CDR3 sequence: CASSQEPVLSGNTIYF. DNA of the CDR3: TGTGCCAGCAGCCAAGAACCAGTCCTCTCTGGAAACACCATATATTTT.

The chain is built from TRBV19 and TRBJ2-7; D uncertain. Trimming took off 3 bases at V and 1 base at J, with 7 bases between the two ends. Germline V lookup: CDR1 LNHDA, CDR2 SQIVND (reference sequence). This CDR3 contains 13 residues. In DNA, the CDR3 is TGTGCCAGTAGTATGGCAGTATCCTACGAGCAGTACTTC. Translation: CASSMAVSYEQYF.

V usage is TRBV27 and J usage is TRBJ2-1, with 14 bases matching TRBD2. The CDR3 sequence is 16 residues long. From germline, CDR1 is MNHEY and CDR2 SMNVEV (reference sequence). V shed 5 bases and J 6 bases; nucleotides not matched to a gene: 6. The CDR3 sequence is CASSDGTSGRGNEQFF. Written as DNA, the CDR3 is TGTGCCAGCAGTGATGGGACTAGCGGGAGAGGCAATGAGCAGTTCTTC.

This rearrangement joins TRBV10-3 to TRBJ2-7; D may be TRBD1 (6 bases). Germline V gene lookup returns CDR1 ENHRY and CDR2 SYGVKD. The V end lost 2 bases, the J end lost 2 bases, and 7 bases lay between the germline ends. The CDR3 length is 13 residues. CDR3 nucleotide sequence: TGTGCCATCAGTGAGGACAGGCCCTACGAGCAGTACTTC. Amino acid sequence: CAISEDRPYEQYF.

V gene TRBV5-1 combines with J gene TRBJ1-2, with D uncertain. CDR1 and CDR2 (germline): SGHRS, YFSETQ. This CDR3 contains 13 residues. Trimming left V 0 bases short and J 5 bases short, with 8 bases between. Here the CDR3 reads CASSLAPSYGYTF. CDR3 DNA: TGCGCCAGCAGCTTGGCCCCGTCGTATGGCTACACCTTC.

The chain couples TRBV28 to TRBJ2-3, with 10 bases lining up with TRBD2. The CDR3 is made up of 17 amino acids. The ends lost 7 bases at V and 1 base at J; junction bases unmatched: 11. Germline-derived CDR1 and CDR2 are MDHEN and SYDVKM. Here the CDR3 DNA reads TGTGCCAGCAACTCTAAAGCCGGGACTAGCGGCACAGATACGCAGTATTTT. Its protein is CASNSKAGTSGTDTQYF. Looking up the rest from reference TRBV28 and TRBJ2-3 gives the full variable domain: DVKVTQSSRYLVKRTGEKVFLECVQDMDHENMFWYRQDPGLGLRLIYFSYDVKMKEKGDIPEGYSVSREKKERFSLILESASTNQTSMYLCASNSKAGTSGTDTQYFGPGTRLTVL.

This clone was observed a handful of times. This chain links TRBV2 with TRBJ2-7; weak D call: TRBD1 (6 bases). The CDR3 runs to 15 residues. Germline CDR1 reads SNHLY; CDR2 reads FYNNEI. V was cut by 6 bases and J by 7 bases, with 22 bases left in between. The CDR3 reads CASSEGQGPPFEQYF. CDR3 DNA: TGTGCCAGCAGCGAGGGACAAGGGCCTCCCTTTGAGCAGTACTTC.

The V and J genes are TRBV9 and TRBJ2-7; D gene unclear. CDR3 length: 15 amino acids. Germline V gene sequence: CDR1 SGDLS, CDR2 YYNGEE. Trimming shortened V by 0 bases and J by 3 bases, and 13 bases separated the two germline ends. The CDR3 sequence is CASSVGLEQFYEQYF. CDR3 DNA sequence: TGTGCCAGCAGCGTAGGTCTCGAGCAATTCTACGAGCAGTACTTC.

The genes are TRBV7-9 and TRBJ2-2; D possibly corresponds to TRBD1 (6 bases). The CDR3 is 14 amino acids. With 6 bases removed from V and 2 bases from J, the gap between germline ends came to 10 bases. Germline values: CDR1 SEHNR, CDR2 FQNEAQ (reference sequence). CDR3: CASRPGTNTGELFF. The CDR3 DNA reads TGTGCCAGCAGGCCCGGGACAAACACCGGGGAGCTGTTTTTT.

The chain joins TRBV6-5 to TRBJ2-1; D is perhaps TRBD2 (6 bases). CDR1 and CDR2 (germline): MNHEY, SVGAGI. The CDR3 contains 15 residues. V was shortened by 2 bases and J by 5 bases, with 13 bases between the two germline ends. CDR3 sequence: CASSYNGGLNNEQFF. The CDR3 coding sequence is TGTGCCAGCAGTTACAACGGGGGACTTAACAATGAGCAGTTCTTC.

V and J are TRBV18 and TRBJ2-7; 8 positions agree with TRBD2. Per germline, CDR1 KGHSH and CDR2 LQKENI. V dropped 2 bases and J dropped 5; count of bases not matched to a gene: 5. The CDR3 loop spans 14 amino acids. The CDR3 sequence: CASSPEAGDNEQYF. The CDR3 nucleotides are TGTGCCAGCTCACCAGAAGCGGGAGACAACGAGCAGTACTTC.

The chain uses TRBV6-2 or TRBV6-3 and TRBJ1-1; no clear D. The ends were cut back, 5 bases at V and 8 bases at J, with 15 bases in the middle. Germline values: CDR1 MNHEY, CDR2 SVGEGT. The CDR3 spans 13 residues. The CDR3 sequence: CASSMSEFGEAFF. The DNA of the CDR3 is TGTGCCAGCAGTATGTCTGAGTTCGGGGAAGCTTTCTTT.

The chain links TRBV27 to TRBJ2-7; D possibly corresponds to TRBD2 (6 bases). This CDR3 is 15 amino acids long. V lost 0 bases and J lost 0, with 9 bases in between. Germline V gives CDR1 MNHEY, CDR2 SMNVEV (reference sequence). The CDR3 DNA sequence: TGTGCCAGCAGTTTATCGGGGACTTACTCCTACGAGCAGTACTTC. The encoded protein is CASSLSGTYSYEQYF.

The chain uses TRBV5-6 and TRBJ2-5, with 10 bases identical to TRBD1. Germline CDR1 is SGHDT and CDR2 is YYEEEE. J lost 5 bases, V lost 0 bases, and 7 bases had no gene match. The CDR3 has 16 residues. Here the CDR3 DNA reads TGTGCCAGCAGCTTGGCAGTAGGACAGGGGGGGGAGACCCAGTACTTC. As protein: CASSLAVGQGGETQYF.

J is TRBJ2-7 and V is TRBV7-9; 9 bases fit TRBD2. Germline CDR1 and CDR2: SEHNR and FQNEAQ (reference sequence). CDR3 length equals 16 residues. V was pared by 7 bases and J by 0 bases, with 10 bases of the junction left unmatched. CDR3 nucleotide sequence: TGTGCCAGCACCGTTTTTAGCGGGAGCACCTCCTACGAGCAGTACTTC. This sequence encodes CASTVFSGSTSYEQYF.

This chain joins TRBV4-1 and TRBJ2-7, with 8 positions matching TRBD2. Germline CDR1 and CDR2: MGHRA and YSYEKL. The V segment lost 5 bases and the J segment 0 bases; nucleotides outside the gene matches: 12. CDR3 length: 17 amino acids. CDR3 nucleotide sequence: TGCGCCAGCAGCAGAGAGGCGACACTAGCGGTCTCCTACGAGCAGTACTTC. It encodes CASSREATLAVSYEQYF.

The chain couples TRBV5-6 to TRBJ2-6, with D uncertain. CDR1 is SGHDT and CDR2 is YYEEEE in the germline V gene. CDR3 length: 15 amino acids. The V and J ends lost 0 bases and 0 bases respectively, with 4 bases between them. CDR3 sequence reads: CASSLGSSGANVLTF. CDR3 DNA sequence: TGTGCCAGCAGCTTGGGTAGCTCTGGGGCCAACGTCCTGACTTTC. Supplemented by reference TRBV5-6 and TRBJ2-6, the full variable domain reads DAGVTQSPTHLIKTRGQQVTLRCSPKSGHDTVSWYQQALGQGPQFIFQYYEEEERQRGNFPDRFSGHQFPNYSSELNVNALLLGDSALYLCASSLGSSGANVLTFGAGSRLTVL.

CDR3 in amino acids: CASSIAASGGNQPQHF. The CDR3 nucleotides are TGTGCCAGTAGTATCGCAGCCTCAGGCGGCAATCAGCCCCAGCATTTT. The genes are TRBV19 and TRBJ1-5, with D uncertain. CDR3 length equals 16 residues. The V end lost 3 bases, the J end lost 2 bases, and 14 bases lay between the germline ends. The germline gives CDR1 LNHDA, CDR2 SQIVND (reference sequence). The full variable domain, in which reference TRBV19 and TRBJ1-5 provide the parts outside the CDR3, is DGGITQSPKYLFRKEGQNVTLSCEQNLNHDAMYWYRQDPGQGLRLIYYSQIVNDFQKGDIAEGYSVSREKKESFPLTVTSAQKNPTAFYLCASSIAASGGNQPQHFGDGTRLSIL.

The chain couples TRBV9 to TRBJ2-3, with 11 bases identical to TRBD2. Germline CDR1 and CDR2: SGDLS and YYNGEE. V lost 0 bases to trimming and J lost 11 bases; unmatched junction nucleotides: 32. The CDR3 totals 23 residues. This CDR3 is CASSVVEGLAEAPYRLQIRWQYF. The DNA for the CDR3 is TGTGCCAGCAGCGTAGTGGAGGGACTAGCGGAAGCTCCATACCGATTACAGATACGCTGGCAGTATTTT.

The rearrangement uses TRBV5-4 and TRBJ2-5; 9 bases are shared with TRBD1. This CDR3 is 16 amino acids long. The J segment lost 5 bases and the V segment lost 4 bases, leaving 12 bases of the junction unmatched. Germline V CDR1 and CDR2: SGHNT, YYREEE (reference sequence). This CDR3 is CASSTPTETGGETQYF. CDR3 DNA: TGTGCCAGCAGCACCCCAACTGAGACAGGGGGGGAGACCCAGTACTTC.

The chain couples TRBV27 to TRBJ1-1; D unclear. V lost 3 bases to trimming and J lost 6 bases, with 14 bases between them. This CDR3 comprises 14 residues. Germline CDR1 is MNHEY and CDR2 is SMNVEV (reference sequence). CDR3 region: CASSLKKTEAEAFF. CDR3 DNA: TGTGCCAGCAGTTTGAAGAAAACGGAGGCTGAAGCTTTCTTT.

CDR3 in amino acids: CASSRYSGTTDTQYF. In DNA, the CDR3 is TGTGCCAGCAGCCGATATAGCGGTACCACAGATACGCAGTATTTT. The chain joins TRBV7-9 to TRBJ2-3; D is possibly TRBD2 (6 bases). V was cut by 5 bases and J by 2 bases, with 14 bases left in between. Germline assignment: CDR1 SEHNR and CDR2 FQNEAQ (reference sequence). This CDR3 has 15 residues.

The rearrangement uses TRBV28 and TRBJ1-6, with 7 bases fitting TRBD1. This CDR3 comprises 12 residues. V gave up 5 bases and J gave up 10 bases; unmatched junction bases: 2. Germline V CDR1 and CDR2: MDHEN, SYDVKM. In DNA, the CDR3 is TGTGCCAGCAGTCAACAGGGGTCACCCCTCCACTTT. Its translation: CASSQQGSPLHF.

This clone occurred once. V and J are TRBV4-2 and TRBJ2-1, with a weak D call TRBD1 (5 bases). The CDR3 has 16 residues. Trimming removed 2 bases from V and 0 bases from J, with 11 bases in between. Germline V gene lookup returns CDR1 LGHNA and CDR2 YNFKEQ. The CDR3 sequence: CASSQTTGPSYNEQFF. Written as DNA, the CDR3 is TGTGCCAGCAGCCAAACCACAGGTCCCTCCTACAATGAGCAGTTCTTC.